Reported below is one TCR beta chain. The antigen remains undetermined. The data were taken from a study of blood T cells in healthy people across ages. Through a sample-barcoded 5' primer and a J-beta primer mix, a second PCR was run for roughly 6 to 12 cycles. TCRdb processed the 5' RACE reads anew with MiXCR; each CDR3 protein has one entry. This sample has around 750,000 distinct CDR3 sequences, with 53% found just once. Between the trimmed V and J ends, which lost 0 bases and 6 bases, there was a span of 15 bases. The CDR3 has 16 amino acids. Germline CDR1 reads LGHDT; CDR2 reads YNNKEL (reference sequence). Study-level points and caveats: While age rose, TCR beta diversity per million T cells dropped in a roughly linear way.

Sequences were obtained from blood. The chain joins TRBV3-1 to TRBJ2-1, with D possibly being TRBD1 or TRBD2 (6 bases each). This receptor was identified in an elderly man in good health. The chain's CDR3 is CASSQERGVLANEQFF. The CDR3 region has the DNA TGTGCCAGCAGCCAAGAGAGGGGGGTCTTGGCCAATGAGCAGTTCTTC.